The TCR beta chain described here comes from a study of graft-versus-host responses after intestinal transplantation. Study-level background: Each patient got anti-thymocyte globulin induction, then tacrolimus and steroids for roughly 3 years.

Profiling relied on immunoSEQ multiplex PCR, and the TCRdb table lists in-frame clones only, not all of them. The repertoire includes approximately 70,000 clones, over 75% of them detected once, and less than 0.45% sits in the top ten. Germline V lookup: CDR1 SGHNT, CDR2 YYREEE (reference sequence). V was clipped by 2 bases and J by 5 bases; unmatched bases: 11. This CDR3 comprises 17 residues. Study conclusions and caveats: Elevated graft-versus-host to host-versus-graft clonal ratios in allografts were recorded for patients with graft-donor T cell macrochimerism.

This clone was seen once. The antigen is undetermined. This TCR derives from a human donor who was the organ donor for an intestinal transplant. The chain employs TRBV5-4 and TRBJ2-1; 9 bases line up with TRBD1. This material consisted of unstimulated CD4+ T cells sorted from spleen or lymph node cells, taken before transplant. The DNA for the CDR3 is TGTGCCAGCAGCTTCCGGGACAGGGCCGACCGAAACAATGAGCAGTTCTTC. Amino acid sequence: CASSFRDRADRNNEQFF.